The present TCR beta chain was sequenced within a study of beta chain features in type 1 diabetes. Looking at the study overall: Cell yields, gender and age were comparable in patients and healthy donors. General study findings and limits: In the patient group, naive, central memory and Treg TCRB repertoires seemed more alike than in the healthy donor group. A definitive answer on HLA type influencing TCRB rearrangement was not reached here.

Expressed TCRB transcripts were sequenced because the entire RNA isolate underwent reverse transcription. Some clones are missing from TCRdb's copy, which holds only in-frame ones; the method was immunoSEQ multiplex PCR. The sample lists 200,000 to 250,000 clones; about 70% were seen once. The CDR3 contains 11 residues. The V end lost 0 bases, the J end lost 10 bases, and 7 bases lay between the germline ends. Germline CDR1 is GTSNPN and CDR2 is SVGIG (reference sequence). One heparinised blood draw averaging around 120 mL was given by each donor. Comments on this clone: Its antigen is not identified. The sample has other DNA sequences that encode this CDR3 too.

The clonotype comes from a man aged 25 to 40 in good health. This sequence joins TRBV30 and TRBJ2-1; D is unclear. The sequenced sample consisted of naive CD4+ T cells from blood. The CDR3 reads CAWSVLREQFF. DNA for the CDR3: TGTGCCTGGAGTGTATTAAGGGAGCAGTTCTTC.